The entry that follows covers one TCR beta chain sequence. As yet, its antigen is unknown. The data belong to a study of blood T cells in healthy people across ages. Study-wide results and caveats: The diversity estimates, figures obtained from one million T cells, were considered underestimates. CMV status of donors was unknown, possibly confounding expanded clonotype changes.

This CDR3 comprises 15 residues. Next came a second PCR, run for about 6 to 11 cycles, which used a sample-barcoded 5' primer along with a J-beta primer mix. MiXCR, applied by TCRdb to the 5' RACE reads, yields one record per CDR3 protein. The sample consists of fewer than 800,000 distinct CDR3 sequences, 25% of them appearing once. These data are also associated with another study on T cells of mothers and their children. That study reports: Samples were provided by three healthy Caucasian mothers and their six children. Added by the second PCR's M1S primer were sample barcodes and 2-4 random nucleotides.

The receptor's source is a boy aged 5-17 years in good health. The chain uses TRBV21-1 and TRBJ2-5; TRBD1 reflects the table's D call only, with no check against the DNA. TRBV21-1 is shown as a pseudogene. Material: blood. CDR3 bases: TGTGCCAGCAGCAACGGCTGGACAGGACGAGAGACCCAGTACTTC. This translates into CASSNGWTGRETQYF.